This entry concerns a single T cell receptor beta chain. Original processing methods: The assay estimated nucleated cells by amplifying reference gene primers. Libraries were prepared by immunoSEQ multiplex PCR; TCRdb keeps only in-frame clonotypes and omits some of them. That table is the source of V, J and clone size, and D and trimming were worked out from the DNA. The table records around 84,000 clones, approximately 80% of them present only once. CDR1 is GTSNPN, CDR2 SVGIG, per germline (reference sequence). V lost 2 bases, J lost 1 base, and 30 bases lay in between. There are 21 residues in the CDR3. This sample is part of a study of blood T cell repertoires in COVID-19. Turning to the study itself: Samples taken during acute and convalescent COVID-19 were collected in the United States, Italy and Spain.

The receptor comes from a man older than 75 with active or convalescent COVID-19. V and J are TRBV30 and TRBJ1-5; D perhaps matches TRBD1 (5 bases). Material: peripheral blood. CDR3 in DNA: TGTGCCTGGAGTTACGGGGGTTTTCTCGGTGTGGAACTCCGGAGCAATCAGCCCCAGCATTTT. It codes for CAWSYGGFLGVELRSNQPQHF. The entire variable domain, with the rest obtained from reference TRBV30 and TRBJ1-5, is as follows: SQTIHQWPATLVQPVGSPLSLECTVEGTSNPNLYWYRQAAGRGLQLLFYSVGIGQISSEVPQNLSASRPQDRQFILSSKKLLLSDSGFYLCAWSYGGFLGVELRSNQPQHFGDGTRLSIL.